One and the same sample provided the 10 T cell receptor beta chains below, sequenced in a study of T cell repertoires in cytomegalovirus infection. Using its own MiXCR run on the reads, TCRdb lists one record per CDR3 protein. Counted here are roughly 800,000 distinct CDR3 sequences, just under 30% occurring once; the ten biggest clones make up less than 15%. These TCRs' antigens remain unknown. This sample comprised cultured CD8+ T cells from PBMCs, obtained from culture after CMV antigen stimulation. These receptors were collected from a human donor in good health (CMV status not recorded). Some clones in this sample may be carry-over from other donors' samples.

This clonotype showed up many times. This sequence joins TRBV7-9 and TRBJ1-5; D uncertain. In germline, CDR1 is SEHNR, CDR2 FQNEAQ (reference sequence). The V gene lost 5 bases and the J gene lost 9 bases, with 11 bases spanning the gap. There are 12 residues in the CDR3. CDR3 protein: CASSLGGRPQHF. CDR3 bases: TGTGCCAGCAGCCTCGGCGGGCGGCCCCAGCATTTT.

CDR3 sequence (DNA): TGTGCCAGCAGCCCCACAGGGAGAAACTATGGCTACACCTTC. Translating gives CASSPTGRNYGYTF. V is TRBV6-1 and J is TRBJ1-2; possibly TRBD1 for D (6 bases). CDR3 length: 14 amino acids. Germline V gene data show CDR1 as MNHNS and CDR2 as SASEGT. Trimming removed 6 bases from V and 2 bases from J, with 13 bases in between.

This clonotype showed up just a few times. V is TRBV27 and J is TRBJ1-2; perhaps TRBD1 as D (5 bases). V was trimmed by 4 bases and J by 7 bases, leaving 13 bases between them. CDR3 length equals 13 residues. CDR1 and CDR2 from the germline V gene are MNHEY and SMNVEV (reference sequence). The CDR3 coding sequence is TGTGCCAGCAGTTCCTCTTACGGGGCTGGCTACACCTTC. This sequence encodes CASSSSYGAGYTF.

The gene calls are TRBV2 and TRBJ2-7; tentative D call: TRBD2 (6 bases). The CDR3 sequence is 11 residues long. Germline loops: CDR1 SNHLY, CDR2 FYNNEI. The CDR3 DNA sequence: TGTGCCAGCGGGGGGTCCAGGAAATTCGACGTC. This gives the protein CASGGSRKFDV.

This clonotype was detected only a few times. The J gene is TRBJ2-2, the V gene TRBV4-1; no clear D gene. The CDR3 loop spans 15 amino acids. CDR1 is MGHRA and CDR2 is YSYEKL in the germline V gene. V was clipped by 0 bases and J by 4 bases, with 9 bases between them. CDR3 coding DNA: TGCGCCAGCAGCCAAGACAGGTTGGGCACCGGGGAGCTGTTTTTT. It yields the protein CASSQDRLGTGELFF.

The V and J genes are TRBV7-4 and TRBJ1-6; 10 bases align to TRBD1. This CDR3 comprises 15 residues. Germline CDR1 and CDR2: SGHVT and SQSDAQ. The ends lost 4 bases at V and 7 bases at J; junction bases unmatched: 4. The CDR3 protein is CASSSDRGRNSPLHF. The CDR3 DNA reads as TGTGCCAGCAGCTCAGACAGGGGGCGGAATTCACCCCTCCACTTT.

This clonotype has a handful of counts. This chain joins TRBV18 and TRBJ1-1; 9 nucleotides match TRBD1. This CDR3 is 15 amino acids long. The junction had 6 bases not matched to a gene; V was cut back by 6 bases and J by 1 base. In germline, CDR1 is KGHSH, CDR2 LQKENI. The CDR3 nucleotides read TGTGCCAGCTCTCGGACAGGGGTCGAGAACACTGAAGCTTTCTTT. This encodes CASSRTGVENTEAFF.

The V gene is TRBV20-1, the J gene TRBJ1-2; D is ambiguous. Germline CDR1 is DFQATT and CDR2 is SNEGSKA (reference sequence). There are 13 residues in the CDR3. Trimming shortened V by 3 bases and J by 2 bases, and 10 bases separated the two germline ends. CDR3 coding DNA: TGCAGTGCTAGTCTTTCCGGAAACTATGGCTACACCTTC. Its translation: CSASLSGNYGYTF.

The rearrangement links TRBV27 to TRBJ2-3, with D possibly TRBD2 on 6 matching bases. Trimming removed 6 bases at V and 4 bases at J, with 29 bases between. This CDR3 spans 19 amino acids. Germline-derived CDR1 and CDR2 are MNHEY and SMNVEV (reference sequence). The CDR3 DNA is TGTGCCAGCAGGCACCCGGGGCTAGCGCCGCGGAGTTTCTCAGATACGCAGTATTTT. Translated, it gives CASRHPGLAPRSFSDTQYF.

The chain couples TRBV27 to TRBJ1-1, with D hard to call. V was cut by 8 bases and J by 1 base, with 17 bases left in between. Germline lookup yields CDR1 MNHEY and CDR2 SMNVEV (reference sequence). This CDR3 spans 15 amino acids. DNA for the CDR3: TGTGCCAGCCCCGCCCCACGGCACCGGAACACTGAAGCTTTCTTT. Its translation is CASPAPRHRNTEAFF.